The 32 T cell receptor beta chains listed next were all sequenced from one sample in a study of vaccination effects on CD4 cells after COVID-19 (dated by TCRdb to between 2021 and 2023). Library method: the immunoSEQ multiplex PCR assay. The table was pulled from immuneACCESS by TCRdb, which kept in-frame rearrangements only. Such tables lose some clones; where checked, under half of the loss comes from unresolved V genes, and the rest has no known cause. This sample is represented by over 60,000 clones; 74% of them were singletons. Approximately 1.5% of the sample is in the top ten clones. In the ViraFEST assay, PBMC were stimulated with viral peptide pools, and TCR sequencing was then used to find antigen-specific CD4+ T cell clonotypes based on their expansion. After around 10 days of culture, CD4+ T cells were isolated with the EasySep CD4+ T cell isolation kit. Each participant got two doses of an mRNA SARS-CoV-2 vaccine, either BNT162b2 or mRNA-1273.

For these receptors, no antigen is known. The sequenced sample was CD4+ T cells from PBMCs cultured with HCoV-229E spike peptides, obtained after COVID-19 vaccination. The sample's cell subset or site, from its label and the paper: HCoV-229E spike overlapping peptide pool stimulation. The receptor source for this set is a human donor who received a COVID-19 vaccine.

The rearrangement joins TRBV7-2 to TRBJ2-2, with D possibly TRBD1 on 5 matching bases. The CDR3 consists of 15 residues. The germline V gene encodes CDR1 SGHTA and CDR2 FQGNSA. Trimming stripped 3 bases from V and 1 base from J, with 9 bases between. CDR3 sequence (DNA): TGTGCCAGCAGCTTGGACATCGTGAACACCGGGGAGCTGTTTTTT. The encoded protein is CASSLDIVNTGELFF.

The V gene is TRBV24-1, the J gene TRBJ1-5; possible D gene TRBD1, 6 bases. The germline gives CDR1 KGHDR, CDR2 SFDVKD. The V and J ends lost 3 bases and 3 bases respectively, with 14 bases between them. This CDR3 spans 16 amino acids. The CDR3 here is CATSDPRGRNNQPQHF. The CDR3 coding sequence is TGTGCCACCAGTGATCCCAGGGGCAGGAACAATCAGCCCCAGCATTTT.

The J gene is TRBJ2-7, the V gene TRBV30; 7 nucleotides align to TRBD1. Germline CDR1 is GTSNPN and CDR2 is SVGIG (reference sequence). Losses at the gene ends were 1 base for V and 2 bases for J; bases not matched to a gene: 5. The CDR3 spans 14 residues. In DNA, the CDR3 is TGTGCCTGGAGTGCCGGGACAGCCGCCTACGAGCAGTACGTC. Translation gives CAWSAGTAAYEQYV.

The chain combines TRBV7-9 with TRBJ2-7, with D possibly TRBD1 on 6 matching bases. The V and J ends lost 5 bases and 2 bases respectively, with 13 bases between them. Per the germline V gene, CDR1 is SEHNR and CDR2 is FQNEAQ (reference sequence). The CDR3 covers 14 residues. DNA for the CDR3: TGTGCCAGCAGCACGACCGGGACACCCTACGAGCAGTACGTC. Its protein product is CASSTTGTPYEQYV.

This clone was seen just once. V usage is TRBV28 and J usage is TRBJ1-2; D call uncertain. There are 13 residues in the CDR3. The V end was cut by 1 base, the J end by 3 bases, with 6 bases between. Germline-derived CDR1 and CDR2 are MDHEN and SYDVKM. CDR3 coding DNA: TGTGCCAGCAGTTTATCCGATCACTATGGCTACACCTTC. Residues: CASSLSDHYGYTF.

This clone was seen a handful of times. The gene calls are TRBV5-5 and TRBJ2-7; maybe TRBD1 (6 bases). V shed 4 bases and J shed 3 bases, with 26 bases lying between them. There are 18 residues in the CDR3. Germline V gene sequence: CDR1 SGHKS, CDR2 YYEKEE (reference sequence). CDR3 coding DNA: TGTGCCAGCAGCAGGGATTTTAATACAGGGTCTTTCCACTACGAGCAGTACGTC. It yields the protein CASSRDFNTGSFHYEQYV.

The V call is TRBV6-5, the J call TRBJ1-5, with D possibly being TRBD1 (6 bases). This CDR3 is 14 amino acids long. The germline gives CDR1 MNHEY, CDR2 SVGAGI. V lost 7 bases to trimming and J lost 3 bases, with 13 bases between them. The CDR3 DNA reads TGTGCCAGCACCGGGGGGCGCGTCAATCAGCCCCAGCATTTT. Translated, it gives CASTGGRVNQPQHF.

The V gene is TRBV2, the J gene TRBJ1-2, with D unresolved. Germline CDR1 is SNHLY and CDR2 is FYNNEI. V gave up 0 bases and J gave up 5 bases, with 7 bases separating them. There are 13 residues in the CDR3. The CDR3 reads CASSEAVVYGYTF. The CDR3 nucleotides read TGTGCCAGCAGTGAAGCGGTGGTTTATGGCTACACCTTC.

CDR3 sequence (DNA): TGTGCTAGTGGTGGGACAGGCGGGTTCACTGAAGCTTTCTTT. Translating gives CASGGTGGFTEAFF. The gene calls are TRBV12-5 and TRBJ1-1, with 8 positions matching TRBD1. The germline CDR1 and CDR2 sequences are LGHNT and FRNRAP. The V segment lost 5 bases and the J segment 4 bases; nucleotides outside the gene matches: 6. The CDR3 contains 14 residues.

This sequence joins TRBV13 and TRBJ2-2; D tentatively reads TRBD1 or TRBD2 (5 bases each). Germline V gene sequence: CDR1 PRHDT, CDR2 FYEKMQ (reference sequence). The germline V and J ends were trimmed by 5 bases and 6 bases, with 13 bases remaining between them. This CDR3 comprises 14 residues. The CDR3 nucleotides read TGTGCCAGCAGCACTTTAAGGGGAGCCGGGGAGCTGTTTTTT. Its translation is CASSTLRGAGELFF.

The chain has TRBV6-2 or TRBV6-3 and TRBJ2-7; D gene uncertain. The length of the CDR3 is 17 residues. Germline-derived CDR1 and CDR2 are MNHEY and SVGEGT. The V gene lost 3 bases and the J gene lost 7 bases, with 25 bases spanning the gap. Written as DNA, the CDR3 is TGTGCCAGCAGTTATGTAGCCCTACCCGGCCGAGCCCCAGAGCAGTACGTC. It encodes CASSYVALPGRAPEQYV.

This clone was detected a few times. The rearrangement links TRBV6-1 to TRBJ1-3; no clear D gene. The CDR3 is 16 amino acids. V was shortened by 2 bases and J by 0 bases, with 11 bases between the two germline ends. Germline CDR1 and CDR2: MNHNS and SASEGT. DNA for the CDR3: TGTGCCAGCAGTGAACTCCATAGCCTCTCTGGAAACACCATATATTTT. This sequence encodes CASSELHSLSGNTIYF.

The gene calls are TRBV28 and TRBJ1-2; TRBD1 matches 10 bases. V lost 7 bases and J lost 4; bases outside the gene matches: 6. The CDR3 contains 14 residues. Germline V gene sequence: CDR1 MDHEN, CDR2 SYDVKM. CDR3: CASIPGTGVYGYTF. The CDR3, as DNA: TGTGCCAGCATCCCTGGGACAGGGGTCTATGGCTACACCTTC.

This clone came up a few times. The CDR3: CASSGLQGSGELFF. The CDR3 DNA is TGTGCCAGCAGTGGCCTACAGGGGTCCGGGGAGCTGTTTTTT. The rearrangement uses TRBV2 and TRBJ2-2, with 7 bases fitting TRBD1. With 4 bases clipped from V and 6 bases from J, the junction kept 5 bases outside the gene matches. There are 14 residues in the CDR3. Germline CDR1 SNHLY, CDR2 FYNNEI.

The V gene is TRBV19, the J gene TRBJ2-2; D is uncertain. Germline-derived CDR1 and CDR2 are LNHDA and SQIVND (reference sequence). The length of the CDR3 is 15 residues. The V and J ends lost 3 bases and 0 bases respectively, with 8 bases between them. Here the CDR3 reads CASSIQLPNTGELFF. DNA for the CDR3: TGTGCCAGTAGTATCCAACTACCGAACACCGGGGAGCTGTTTTTT.

This chain uses TRBV2 with TRBJ1-3; D remains unclear. The CDR3 contains 13 residues. Trimming removed 7 bases at V and 2 bases at J, with 9 bases between. Germline CDR1 is SNHLY and CDR2 is FYNNEI. The CDR3 reads CASITGTGNTIYF. CDR3 coding DNA: TGTGCCAGCATCACGGGCACTGGAAACACCATATATTTT.

The chain links TRBV7-8 to TRBJ1-5, with 12 bases aligning to TRBD1. Trimming cost V 5 bases and J 5 bases; bases outside gene matches: 7. The CDR3 length is 16 residues. Germline loops: CDR1 SGHVS, CDR2 FQNEAQ. The DNA of the CDR3 is TGTGCCAGCAGCCCCCCAGGGACAGGGGGCTATCAGCCCCAGCATTTT. It specifies CASSPPGTGGYQPQHF.

This clone has just a few counts. V gene TRBV5-5 combines with J gene TRBJ2-7, with unresolved D. With 1 base removed from V and 2 bases from J, the gap between germline ends came to 10 bases. The CDR3 consists of 14 residues. Looked up from germline, CDR1 is SGHKS and CDR2 is YYEKEE (reference sequence). The DNA of the CDR3 is TGTGCCAGCAGCTTGTCTTTTACGGCCTACGAGCAGTACGTC. Translating gives CASSLSFTAYEQYV.

The V call is TRBV11-2, the J call TRBJ2-6, with D unclear. V lost 3 bases and J 0 bases, leaving 6 bases between the germline ends. The CDR3 has 15 amino acids. The germline CDR1 and CDR2 sequences are SGHAT and FQNNGV. CDR3 nucleotide sequence: TGTGCCAGCAGCTTGAGCCTCTCTGGGGCCAACGTCCTGACTTTC. This gives the protein CASSLSLSGANVLTF.

This clone was seen a single time. The chain uses TRBV6-2 or TRBV6-3 and TRBJ2-7; TRBD1 matches 11 bases. CDR3 length: 14 amino acids. The V and J ends lost 4 bases and 7 bases, in that order; junction bases with no gene match: 6. CDR1 MNHEY and CDR2 SVGEGT come from the germline V gene. This CDR3 reads CASSSGQGAGEQYV. CDR3 nucleotide sequence: TGTGCCAGCAGTTCTGGACAGGGGGCAGGGGAGCAGTACGTC.

V gene TRBV5-1 combines with J gene TRBJ2-3; 8 positions agree with TRBD1. CDR1 is SGHRS and CDR2 is YFSETQ in the germline V gene. The CDR3 extends over 14 amino acids. V shed 5 bases and J 3 bases; nucleotides not matched to a gene: 5. CDR3 in DNA: TGCGCCAGCAGTCTGGACAGGGAAACAGATACGCAGTATTTT. This translates into CASSLDRETDTQYF.

This clone was counted a single time. The chain uses TRBV14 and TRBJ1-1; no definite D call. The germline V gene has CDR1 SGHDN and CDR2 FVKESK. V lost 0 bases and J lost 2, with 10 bases in between. CDR3 length: 15 residues. The CDR3 here is CASSQDRARNTEAFF. The CDR3 nucleotides read TGTGCCAGCAGCCAAGATCGGGCGAGAAACACTGAAGCTTTCTTT.

The V and J genes are TRBV7-3 and TRBJ1-1, with D possibly TRBD1 on 6 matching bases. The CDR3 length is 15 residues. Per the germline V gene, CDR1 is SGHTA and CDR2 is FQGTGA. With 5 bases removed from V and 1 base from J, the gap between germline ends came to 14 bases. CDR3 DNA sequence: TGTGCCAGCAGCGTACAGGGTTTCGGGAACACTGAAGCTTTCTTT. This encodes CASSVQGFGNTEAFF.

The chain is built from TRBV2 and TRBJ1-2, with D unresolved. The CDR3 is made up of 12 amino acids. Between the trimmed V and J ends, which lost 6 bases and 4 bases, there was a span of 9 bases. The germline gives CDR1 SNHLY, CDR2 FYNNEI. DNA of the CDR3: TGTGCCAGCAGAGCTGGCCCCTATGGCTACACCTTC. It yields the protein CASRAGPYGYTF.

This clone has a handful of counts. The chain recombines TRBV7-9 with TRBJ2-6; no clear D. Germline loops: CDR1 SEHNR, CDR2 FQNEAQ (reference sequence). Trimming stripped 4 bases from V and 0 bases from J, with 7 bases between. The CDR3 contains 15 residues. The CDR3 coding sequence is TGTGCCAGCAGCTCCTGGGGCTCTGGGGCCAACGTCCTGACTTTC. Amino acids: CASSSWGSGANVLTF. Variable domain in full (rest from reference TRBV7-9 and TRBJ2-6): DTGVSQNPRHKITKRGQNVTFRCDPISEHNRLYWYRQTLGQGPEFLTYFQNEAQLEKSRLLSDRFSAERPKGSFSTLEIQRTEQGDSAMYLCASSSWGSGANVLTFGAGSRLTVL.

The rearrangement joins TRBV5-1 to TRBJ1-1; no clear D gene. The V and J ends lost 2 bases and 1 base respectively, with 6 bases between them. Looked up from germline, CDR1 is SGHRS and CDR2 is YFSETQ. The CDR3 extends over 13 amino acids. CDR3 sequence: CASSFGPNTEAFF. The DNA of the CDR3 is TGCGCCAGCAGCTTTGGACCGAACACTGAAGCTTTCTTT.

This clone was seen a few times. CDR3 coding DNA: TGTGCCAGCAGTTCCGGACAGTTCTATGGCTACACCTTC. Protein: CASSSGQFYGYTF. The chain carries TRBV6-6 and TRBJ1-2, with D possibly TRBD1 on 6 matching bases. There are 13 residues in the CDR3. V lost 4 bases and J 4 bases, leaving 10 bases between the germline ends. Germline CDR1 and CDR2: MNHNY and SVGAGI (reference sequence).

J is TRBJ2-3 and V is TRBV27; D is perhaps TRBD2 (5 bases). The V end lost 7 bases, the J end lost 0 bases, and 8 bases lay between the germline ends. Germline V gene data show CDR1 as MNHEY and CDR2 as SMNVEV (reference sequence). The CDR3 extends over 13 amino acids. For the CDR3, the DNA is TGTGCCAGCACCCGGGGTAGCACAGATACGCAGTATTTT. The encoded protein is CASTRGSTDTQYF.

The chain has TRBV6-2 or TRBV6-3 and TRBJ2-1, with D perhaps matching TRBD1 (6 bases). Germline CDR1 and CDR2: MNHEY and SVGEGT. This CDR3 has 17 residues. V lost 4 bases and J 6 bases, leaving 22 bases between the germline ends. CDR3 region: CASSSSGRQGLINEQFF. The CDR3 DNA follows: TGTGCCAGCAGTTCCTCAGGTCGGCAGGGGTTGATCAATGAGCAGTTCTTC.

The chain carries TRBV5-1 and TRBJ2-2; D uncertain. V lost 3 bases, J lost 2 bases, and 14 bases lay in between. This CDR3 has 16 residues. Germline values: CDR1 SGHRS, CDR2 YFSETQ. The CDR3 loop reads CASSYSRIVNTGELFF. In nucleotides, the CDR3 is TGCGCCAGCAGCTACAGCCGGATCGTAAACACCGGGGAGCTGTTTTTT.

The chain combines TRBV6-2 or TRBV6-3 with TRBJ1-2, with D maybe TRBD1 (5 bases). This CDR3 is 15 amino acids long. Germline CDR1 and CDR2: MNHEY and SVGEGT. V was trimmed by 5 bases and J by 2 bases, leaving 15 bases between them. This CDR3 is CASSDPGTVNYGYTF. CDR3 bases: TGTGCCAGCAGTGACCCCGGGACGGTGAACTATGGCTACACCTTC.

This clone was counted a few times. The V and J genes are TRBV6-4 and TRBJ2-7; 7 bases align to TRBD1. From germline, CDR1 is MRHNA and CDR2 SNTAGT. The CDR3 runs 12 residues. V lost 8 bases and J lost 7; bases outside the gene matches: 8. The CDR3 spells CASPDRVEEQYV. CDR3 nucleotide sequence: TGTGCCAGCCCCGACAGGGTGGAGGAGCAGTACGTC.